This section outlines one TCR beta chain sequence together with its context. Only in-frame clones appear in the TCRdb table, and some are missing; sequencing was by immunoSEQ multiplex PCR. The sample yields 150,000 or so clones, around 85% seen once. This specimen comes from a study of blood T cell repertoires in COVID-19. Study-wide context: COVID-19 samples, acute and convalescent, were from the United States, Italy and Spain. T cells, B-cell-depleted T cells, or PBMCs supplied cDNA or gDNA.

Deletions cut 4 bases from V and 4 bases from J, with 14 bases between. The CDR3 covers 15 residues. Germline CDR1 SGHRS, CDR2 YFSETQ. The rearrangement uses TRBV5-1 and TRBJ2-2; D might be TRBD1 (6 bases). The receptor was isolated from a man in his sixties with acute or convalescent COVID-19. The specimen was peripheral blood. CDR3 residues: CASSPERGITGELFF. Here the CDR3 DNA reads TGCGCCAGCAGCCCCGAAAGGGGGATCACCGGGGAGCTGTTTTTT. Full variable domain (remainder filled in from reference TRBV5-1 and TRBJ2-2): KAGVTQTPRYLIKTRGQQVTLSCSPISGHRSVSWYQQTPGQGLQFLFEYFSETQRNKGNFPGRFSGRQFSNSRSEMNVSTLELGDSALYLCASSPERGITGELFFGEGSRLTVL.